This TCR beta chain was profiled in a study of blood T cell repertoires in COVID-19. For the study at large: From T cells, B-cell-depleted T cells, or PBMCs came the material, which was cDNA or gDNA.

In the original processing: Amplification with reference gene primers provided the estimates of nucleated cell counts. Only in-frame clones appear in the TCRdb table, and some are missing; sequencing was by immunoSEQ multiplex PCR. V and J calls and clone size follow that table, whereas D and trimming were derived from the DNA. The data show 50,000 to 75,000 clones, around 73% seen once. This CDR3 has 14 residues. The trim removed 8 bases at V and 4 bases at J, leaving 10 bases unmatched. From germline, CDR1 is MDHEN and CDR2 SYDVKM. A Seattle source enrolled patients during active infection and followed them longitudinally.

The sequenced sample consisted of peripheral blood. This receptor was taken from a man aged 60 to 75 with COVID-19, enrolled during active disease. The chain joins TRBV28 to TRBJ1-2, with 7 bases fitting TRBD1. CDR3 residues: CASSPTGEAYGYTF. CDR3 coding DNA: TGTGCCAGCTCACCTACAGGGGAGGCCTATGGCTACACCTTC.